This entry lists 26 T cell receptor beta chains sequenced from one sample in a study of cytomegalovirus exposure and HLA in healthy donors. The PCR used 60 Vbeta and 13 Jbeta primers. Some clones are missing from TCRdb's copy, which holds only in-frame ones; the method was immunoSEQ multiplex PCR. The table lists some 180,000 clones, approximately 73% of them singletons. Sequencing input: PBMCs. The receptors derive from a woman aged 25 to 39 in good health and CMV-seropositive.

In the case of this clone: Its ends do not fully match the called genes, so a read error is possible. The V and J genes are TRBV4-3 and TRBJ2-7; TRBD1 aligns across 7 bases. The CDR3 spans 15 residues. Germline V gene lookup returns CDR1 LGHNA and CDR2 YSLEER. CDR3 DNA sequence: TGCGCCAGCAGTCAAGGACAGGCAGGCTCCTACGAGCAGTACTTC. It encodes CASSQGQAGSYEQYF.

This rearrangement joins TRBV5-1 to TRBJ2-7; 7 bases map to TRBD1. The CDR3 totals 15 residues. CDR1 is SGHRS and CDR2 is YFSETQ in the germline V gene. V lost 3 bases to trimming and J lost 1 base; unmatched junction nucleotides: 7. In DNA, the CDR3 is TGCGCCAGCAGCTCCAAACAGGGGCTTTCCTACGAGCAGTACTTC. Protein product: CASSSKQGLSYEQYF.

This clone has just one count. V and J are TRBV29-1 and TRBJ2-5, with D maybe TRBD2 (5 bases). Trimming removed 1 base from V and 7 bases from J, with 13 bases in between. Germline V gene data show CDR1 as SQVTM and CDR2 as ANQGSEA. The CDR3 spans 13 residues. The CDR3 coding sequence is TGCAGCGTTGAAGCCGGGGTGAAGGGGACCCAGTACTTC. Amino acid sequence: CSVEAGVKGTQYF.

The V call is TRBV5-5, the J call TRBJ2-7; D not certain. CDR1 is SGHKS and CDR2 is YYEKEE in the germline V gene (reference sequence). Trimming took 1 base from V and 0 from J, leaving 11 bases between them. The CDR3 extends over 15 amino acids. CDR3 coding DNA: TGTGCCAGCAGCTTGAACGACATTCGCTCCTACGAGCAGTACTTC. Its protein is CASSLNDIRSYEQYF. Supplemented by reference TRBV5-5 and TRBJ2-7, the full variable domain reads DAGVTQSPTHLIKTRGQQVTLRCSPISGHKSVSWYQQVLGQGPQFIFQYYEKEERGRGNFPDRFSARQFPNYSSELNVNALLLGDSALYLCASSLNDIRSYEQYFGPGTRLTVT.

V gene TRBV7-6 combines with J gene TRBJ2-7; the match to TRBD1 covers 10 bases. J was trimmed by 3 bases and V by 1 base; bases with no gene match: 6. The CDR3 sequence is 16 residues long. The germline V gene encodes CDR1 SGHVS and CDR2 FNYEAQ. This CDR3 is CASSLGRGTGDYEQYF. The CDR3 DNA follows: TGTGCCAGCAGCTTAGGGCGGGGGACAGGGGACTACGAGCAGTACTTC.

The J gene is TRBJ1-2, the V gene TRBV5-1; 9 bases line up with TRBD1. Trimming cost V 0 bases and J 0 bases; bases outside gene matches: 3. The germline CDR1 and CDR2 sequences are SGHRS and YFSETQ. This CDR3 region has 16 residues. For the CDR3, the DNA is TGCGCCAGCAGCTTGGGGGGGACAGGGCCTAACTATGGCTACACCTTC. Encoded protein: CASSLGGTGPNYGYTF.

The CDR3 coding sequence is TGTGCCAGCAGACAATCTGGGGGCAGGGCAACTAATGAAAAACTGTTTTTT. It translates to CASRQSGGRATNEKLFF. The chain couples TRBV11-2 to TRBJ1-4; perhaps TRBD1 as D (6 bases). The CDR3 covers 17 residues. V lost 6 bases to trimming and J lost 0 bases, with 17 bases between them. Germline CDR1 and CDR2: SGHAT and FQNNGV.

This clone was seen a single time. V gene TRBV30 combines with J gene TRBJ1-2, with D tentatively TRBD1 (5 bases). V gave up 4 bases and J gave up 2 bases, with 17 bases separating them. This CDR3 region has 15 residues. Germline V lookup: CDR1 GTSNPN, CDR2 SVGIG (reference sequence). The CDR3 DNA sequence: TGTGCCTGGAAACCGGGCAGGGCAAGGAACTATGGCTACACCTTC. It translates to CAWKPGRARNYGYTF.

The chain recombines TRBV19 with TRBJ2-6; 7 nucleotides align to TRBD1. Unmatched junction bases numbered 7, after V lost 4 bases and J lost 4 bases. This CDR3 is 16 amino acids long. Per the germline V gene, CDR1 is LNHDA and CDR2 is SQIVND (reference sequence). CDR3: CASSREGATGANVLTF. The CDR3 DNA reads TGTGCCAGTAGTAGAGAGGGGGCCACCGGGGCCAACGTCCTGACTTTC.

The chain recombines TRBV5-5 with TRBJ2-3; 9 nucleotides align to TRBD2. Germline V lookup: CDR1 SGHKS, CDR2 YYEKEE (reference sequence). CDR3 length equals 17 residues. V lost 4 bases and J lost 4; bases outside the gene matches: 13. CDR3: CASSAGTSPKGADTQYF. The CDR3 DNA sequence: TGTGCCAGCAGCGCCGGGACTAGCCCCAAGGGGGCAGATACGCAGTATTTT.

V is TRBV28 and J is TRBJ1-2; 8 bases align to TRBD1. CDR3 length: 14 residues. CDR1 is MDHEN, CDR2 SYDVKM, per germline. V was clipped by 10 bases and J by 4 bases; unmatched bases: 11. CDR3 sequence: CATTWDRKIYGYTF. CDR3 sequence (DNA): TGTGCCACCACCTGGGACAGGAAGATCTATGGCTACACCTTC.

This chain joins TRBV5-6 and TRBJ2-7, with D uncertain. V lost 2 bases and J 1 base, leaving 10 bases between the germline ends. The CDR3 has 14 residues. Germline lookup yields CDR1 SGHDT and CDR2 YYEEEE. The CDR3 loop is CASSFPSGSYEQYF. The CDR3 DNA sequence: TGTGCCAGCAGCTTTCCGTCCGGGTCCTACGAGCAGTACTTC.

The CDR3 loop is CASSLGQGSYSPLHF. CDR3 nucleotide sequence: TGTGCCAGCAGCTTGGGGCAGGGGTCCTATTCACCCCTCCACTTT. The J gene is TRBJ1-6, the V gene TRBV5-5; the D gene is possibly TRBD1 (6 bases). V lost 0 bases, J lost 8 bases, and 12 bases lay in between. The CDR3 has 15 amino acids. Germline-derived CDR1 and CDR2 are SGHKS and YYEKEE (reference sequence).

V gene TRBV7-6 combines with J gene TRBJ2-5; 10 bases match TRBD2. Germline V gene data show CDR1 as SGHVS and CDR2 as FNYEAQ. This CDR3 comprises 17 residues. Unmatched junction bases numbered 7, after V lost 1 base and J lost 2 bases. CDR3 coding DNA: TGTGCCAGCAGCTTAGAGGGAGCGGGGGGGCTACAAGAGACCCAGTACTTC. Amino acid sequence: CASSLEGAGGLQETQYF.

The chain joins TRBV15 to TRBJ2-3, with 8 bases lining up with TRBD1. V gave up 0 bases and J gave up 4 bases; unmatched junction bases: 6. The CDR3 is made up of 16 amino acids. Germline V gene lookup returns CDR1 LNHNV and CDR2 YYDKDF (reference sequence). Here the CDR3 DNA reads TGTGCCACCAGCAGAGATCAGGGGGCTAGCCCAGATACGCAGTATTTT. This gives the protein CATSRDQGASPDTQYF.

Remarks on this clone: Mismatch with germline at one junction end may stem from a read error. V is TRBV7-8 and J is TRBJ2-4; D remains unclear. The CDR3 is made up of 11 amino acids. In germline, CDR1 is SGHVS, CDR2 FQNEAQ. The CDR3 coding sequence is TGTGCCAGCAGCAATCAAAACAGTCAGTACTTC. Its translation: CASSNQNSQYF.

The CDR3 coding sequence is TGTGCCAGCAGCTTAAACAGGGGGCGCGGCCCCTATGATTTCAATGAGCAGTTCTTC. Translation gives CASSLNRGRGPYDFNEQFF. The rearrangement uses TRBV7-3 and TRBJ2-1, with 9 bases matching TRBD1. V dropped 1 base and J dropped 6; count of bases not matched to a gene: 16. The germline gives CDR1 SGHTA, CDR2 FQGTGA. The CDR3 length is 19 residues. Full variable domain (rest looked up from reference TRBV7-3 and TRBJ2-1): GAGVSQTPSNKVTEKGKYVELRCDPISGHTALYWYRQSLGQGPEFLIYFQGTGAADDSGLPNDRFFAVRPEGSVSTLKIQRTERGDSAVYLCASSLNRGRGPYDFNEQFFGPGTRLTVL.

This sequence joins TRBV7-2 and TRBJ2-7, with TRBD2 identical over 7 bases. V lost 5 bases and J lost 1; bases outside the gene matches: 8. The CDR3 has 15 residues. The germline V gene encodes CDR1 SGHTA and CDR2 FQGNSA. CDR3 region: CASSMTSFRSYEQYF. CDR3 DNA sequence: TGTGCCAGCAGCATGACTAGCTTTAGGTCCTACGAGCAGTACTTC.

The CDR3 loop reads CAISEVGGQVDQVDTQYF. In DNA form, the CDR3 reads TGTGCCATCAGTGAGGTGGGGGGGCAGGTCGACCAGGTGGATACGCAGTATTTT. The chain couples TRBV10-3 to TRBJ2-3, with D possibly matching TRBD2 (7 bases). The germline V and J ends were trimmed by 2 bases and 6 bases, with 24 bases remaining between them. CDR3 length: 18 amino acids. Germline CDR1 reads ENHRY; CDR2 reads SYGVKD.

V usage is TRBV4-3 and J usage is TRBJ2-5; weak D call: TRBD2 (6 bases). The ends were cut back, 3 bases at V and 2 bases at J, with 13 bases in the middle. The germline gives CDR1 LGHNA, CDR2 YSLEER. The CDR3 runs 15 residues. CDR3 region: CASSQGIAVQETQYF. Written as DNA, the CDR3 is TGCGCCAGCAGCCAGGGGATAGCGGTGCAAGAGACCCAGTACTTC.

The chain links TRBV5-1 to TRBJ2-2; D perhaps matches TRBD1 (5 bases). Trimming left V 0 bases short and J 3 bases short, with 6 bases between. Germline V gene lookup returns CDR1 SGHRS and CDR2 YFSETQ. The CDR3 consists of 14 residues. This chain's CDR3 is CASSLGQYTGELFF. CDR3 bases: TGCGCCAGCAGCTTGGGACAGTACACCGGGGAGCTGTTTTTT.

The chain links TRBV7-9 to TRBJ2-1; D call uncertain. The CDR3 has 12 amino acids. V lost 1 base, J lost 6 bases, and 4 bases lay in between. The germline gives CDR1 SEHNR, CDR2 FQNEAQ (reference sequence). CDR3 sequence: CASSLGLNEQFF. The DNA for the CDR3 is TGTGCCAGCAGCTTAGGGCTCAATGAGCAGTTCTTC.

The chain carries TRBV19 and TRBJ1-6; D is uncertain. CDR3 size: 16 residues. The V end was cut by 3 bases, the J end by 8 bases, with 17 bases between. Germline-derived CDR1 and CDR2 are LNHDA and SQIVND (reference sequence). CDR3 sequence (DNA): TGTGCCAGTAGTATCGGAAGGGTTATGGGAGATTCACCCCTCCACTTT. Translated: CASSIGRVMGDSPLHF.

The chain has TRBV30 and TRBJ2-7, with a tentative D call TRBD1 (5 bases). V gave up 4 bases and J gave up 5 bases, with 9 bases separating them. The CDR3 sequence is 11 residues long. Germline-derived CDR1 and CDR2 are GTSNPN and SVGIG (reference sequence). The CDR3 DNA reads as TGTGCCTGGATATGGGGCAACGAGCAGTACTTC. Its translation: CAWIWGNEQYF.

The CDR3 region is CASSKGQGAPDTQYF. In nucleotides, the CDR3 is TGTGCCAGTAGTAAGGGACAGGGGGCTCCAGATACGCAGTATTTT. The genes are TRBV19 and TRBJ2-3, with TRBD1 matching 12 bases. The CDR3 is 15 residues long. The ends lost 4 bases at V and 4 bases at J; junction bases unmatched: 3. Per the germline V gene, CDR1 is LNHDA and CDR2 is SQIVND (reference sequence).

The V gene is TRBV6-5, the J gene TRBJ2-3; 7 bases map to TRBD2. The CDR3 runs 16 residues. With V trimmed by 2 bases and J by 1 base, 6 bases remained unmatched. In germline, CDR1 is MNHEY, CDR2 SVGAGI. This chain's CDR3 is CASSYRSGRGTDTQYF. The DNA for the CDR3 is TGTGCCAGCAGTTACCGTAGCGGGCGAGGCACAGATACGCAGTATTTT.